These 30 T cell receptor beta chains originate from one sample sequenced in a study of blood T cell repertoires in COVID-19. Method: immunoSEQ multiplex PCR; TCRdb's copy keeps in-frame clones and lacks some. The sample holds under 250,000 clones; around 81% are singletons and the top ten take about 6.3%. Sequencing was carried out using peripheral blood. The receptor set was obtained from a woman in her fifties or sixties with active or convalescent COVID-19.

This sequence joins TRBV5-1 and TRBJ1-4, with no clear D. CDR1 is SGHRS, CDR2 YFSETQ, per germline. The germline V and J ends were trimmed by 8 bases and 13 bases, with 15 bases remaining between them. This CDR3 region has 11 residues. The CDR3 protein is CASSGLGGLFF. The DNA for the CDR3 is TGCGCCAGTAGCGGTTTGGGAGGACTGTTTTTT.

This chain uses TRBV5-1 with TRBJ2-1, with 10 positions matching TRBD2. This CDR3 has 16 residues. V lost 4 bases, J lost 8 bases, and 12 bases stayed unmatched. Germline CDR1 is SGHRS and CDR2 is YFSETQ. The CDR3, as DNA: TGCGCCAGCAGCCCCCTACTTCTAGCGGGGGAAGATGAGCAGTTCTTC. Translation: CASSPLLLAGEDEQFF. Using reference TRBV5-1 and TRBJ2-1 for the parts outside the CDR3, the full variable domain is KAGVTQTPRYLIKTRGQQVTLSCSPISGHRSVSWYQQTPGQGLQFLFEYFSETQRNKGNFPGRFSGRQFSNSRSEMNVSTLELGDSALYLCASSPLLLAGEDEQFFGPGTRLTVL.

This clone was detected only a few times. The chain couples TRBV30 to TRBJ2-7, with D maybe TRBD1 (6 bases). Germline V lookup: CDR1 GTSNPN, CDR2 SVGIG (reference sequence). This CDR3 has 15 amino acids. Trimming took 2 bases from V and 0 from J, leaving 14 bases between them. This CDR3 is CAWSPDRIGSYEQYF. The CDR3 DNA reads TGTGCCTGGAGTCCGGACAGAATAGGCTCCTACGAGCAGTACTTC.

The chain combines TRBV3-1 (or the pseudogene TRBV3-2) with TRBJ2-6; D possibly corresponds to TRBD1 (6 bases). This CDR3 comprises 18 residues. The germline V gene has CDR1 LGHDT and CDR2 YNNKEL (reference sequence). Trimming took 1 base from V and 0 from J, leaving 13 bases between them. The CDR3 region has the DNA TGTGCCAGCAGCCAAGCCGGCAGGGGAGCCTCTGGGGCCAACGTCCTGACTTTC. It codes for CASSQAGRGASGANVLTF.

CDR3 sequence: CASRPRTGMNTEAFF. CDR3 bases: TGTGCCAGCCGTCCGAGGACTGGGATGAACACTGAAGCTTTCTTT. The chain couples TRBV25-1 to TRBJ1-1; D gene uncertain. Trimming cost V 8 bases and J 0 bases, with 16 bases left between them. The CDR3 contains 15 residues. Germline V gene data show CDR1 as MGHDK and CDR2 as SYGVNS.

In its sample, this clone was seen once. The gene calls are TRBV2 and TRBJ2-2; no firm D call. Trimming cost V 8 bases and J 7 bases, with 8 bases left between them. CDR3 length: 11 amino acids. The germline V gene has CDR1 SNHLY and CDR2 FYNNEI. This chain's CDR3 is CASAVSGELFF. Here the CDR3 DNA reads TGTGCCAGCGCGGTGAGCGGGGAGCTGTTTTTT.

CDR3 DNA: TGCGCCAGCAGCTTGAAGGGACTAGCGGGAGGGATCTACAATGAGCAGTTCTTC. Protein product: CASSLKGLAGGIYNEQFF. The V call is TRBV5-1, the J call TRBJ2-1, with TRBD2 identical over 16 bases. The CDR3 totals 18 residues. CDR1 and CDR2 from the germline V gene are SGHRS and YFSETQ. The ends lost 1 base at V and 3 bases at J; junction bases unmatched: 4.

This sequence joins TRBV6-5 and TRBJ1-6, with 7 positions matching TRBD1. Germline assignment: CDR1 MNHEY and CDR2 SVGAGI. The CDR3 consists of 14 residues. Losses at the gene ends were 6 bases for V and 3 bases for J; bases not matched to a gene: 2. CDR3 bases: TGTGCCAGCAGGGGACAGTTCTATAATTCACCCCTCCACTTT. As protein: CASRGQFYNSPLHF.

This rearrangement joins TRBV28 to TRBJ2-2, with D unclear. This CDR3 region has 12 residues. V lost 4 bases and J 5 bases, leaving 5 bases between the germline ends. Looked up from germline, CDR1 is MDHEN and CDR2 is SYDVKM. DNA for the CDR3: TGTGCCAGCAGTTCCCCGACCGGGGAGCTGTTTTTT. It is translated as CASSSPTGELFF.

The chain recombines TRBV28 with TRBJ1-3, with 7 nucleotides matching TRBD1. Losses at the gene ends were 2 bases for V and 3 bases for J; bases not matched to a gene: 4. The CDR3 spans 15 residues. Germline CDR1 MDHEN, CDR2 SYDVKM. The CDR3, as DNA: TGTGCCAGCAGTTTAAACAGGGGAAATGGAAACACCATATATTTT. This translates into CASSLNRGNGNTIYF.

The V gene is TRBV11-2, the J gene TRBJ2-1, with D perhaps TRBD1 (6 bases). Germline-derived CDR1 and CDR2 are SGHAT and FQNNGV. CDR3 length: 16 residues. The V gene lost 0 bases and the J gene lost 0 bases, with 9 bases spanning the gap. As DNA, the CDR3 is TGTGCCAGCAGCTTAGACAGGGGCAGCTCCTACAATGAGCAGTTCTTC. This sequence encodes CASSLDRGSSYNEQFF. Using reference TRBV11-2 and TRBJ2-1 for the parts outside the CDR3, the full variable domain is EAGVAQSPRYKIIEKRQSVAFWCNPISGHATLYWYQQILGQGPKLLIQFQNNGVVDDSQLPKDRFSAERLKGVDSTLKIQPAKLEDSAVYLCASSLDRGSSYNEQFFGPGTRLTVL.

The chain recombines TRBV5-6 with TRBJ1-2; 7 bases are a match to TRBD1. The J segment lost 10 bases and the V segment lost 7 bases, leaving 13 bases of the junction unmatched. CDR1 and CDR2 (germline): SGHDT, YYEEEE. This CDR3 has 13 residues. The CDR3 loop is CASGQVPLSDYTF. The CDR3 DNA is TGTGCCAGCGGACAGGTCCCTCTGAGTGACTACACCTTC.

The rearrangement links TRBV5-1 to TRBJ1-2; 12 bases agree with TRBD1. The length of the CDR3 is 15 residues. With 3 bases clipped from V and 7 bases from J, the junction kept 7 bases outside the gene matches. Germline V gives CDR1 SGHRS, CDR2 YFSETQ. CDR3 DNA: TGCGCCAGCAGCTCGGGACAGGGGGCGCTTGGTGGCTACACCTTC. It specifies CASSSGQGALGGYTF.

This chain links TRBV23-1 with TRBJ1-2; TRBD1 agrees at 9 bases. TRBV23-1 is known as an ORF, though its function is uncertain. CDR3 size: 14 residues. The V gene end was trimmed by 6 bases and the J gene end by 5 bases; junction bases not matched to a gene: 7. The CDR3: CASRRDRVRYGYTF. In nucleotides, the CDR3 is TGCGCCAGCAGAAGGGACAGGGTGAGGTATGGCTACACCTTC.

This rearrangement joins TRBV19 to TRBJ1-3; D is unclear. Deletions cut 2 bases from V and 2 bases from J, with 10 bases between. From germline, CDR1 is LNHDA and CDR2 SQIVND (reference sequence). This CDR3 has 15 amino acids. For the CDR3, the DNA is TGTGCCAGTAGTATATGGGGAGATGCTGGAAACACCATATATTTT. It yields the protein CASSIWGDAGNTIYF.

CDR3 protein: CASSLAPGTLNTEAFF. Here the CDR3 DNA reads TGTGCCAGCAGCTTAGCCCCAGGGACTCTGAACACTGAAGCTTTCTTT. The chain employs TRBV11-3 and TRBJ1-1; TRBD1 is a possible D gene (5 bases). Germline lookup yields CDR1 SGHNT and CDR2 YENEEA. The ends were cut back, 1 base at V and 0 bases at J, with 12 bases in the middle. This CDR3 contains 16 residues. Full variable domain (rest looked up from reference TRBV11-3 and TRBJ1-1): EAGVVQSPRYKIIEKKQPVAFWCNPISGHNTLYWYLQNLGQGPELLIRYENEEAVDDSQLPKDRFSAERLKGVDSTLKIQPAELGDSAVYLCASSLAPGTLNTEAFFGQGTRLTVV.

The count of this clone is one. The chain carries TRBV7-9 and TRBJ1-1; D gene ambiguous. V was trimmed by 1 base and J by 1 base, leaving 4 bases between them. From germline, CDR1 is SEHNR and CDR2 FQNEAQ (reference sequence). The CDR3 runs 13 residues. The CDR3 spells CASSLVANTEAFF. The DNA for the CDR3 is TGTGCCAGCAGCTTAGTAGCGAACACTGAAGCTTTCTTT.

The rearrangement links TRBV13 to TRBJ2-3; D is uncertain. The germline CDR1 and CDR2 sequences are PRHDT and FYEKMQ (reference sequence). CDR3 length equals 14 residues. V dropped 5 bases and J dropped 6 bases, with 15 bases sitting between them. The CDR3 is CASSAGSRGDTQYF. The CDR3 DNA reads as TGTGCCAGCAGCGCCGGGTCCCGTGGGGATACGCAGTATTTT.

This chain uses TRBV9 with TRBJ2-5; 9 bases agree with TRBD1. CDR1 SGDLS and CDR2 YYNGEE come from the germline V gene. V lost 1 base and J lost 5; bases outside the gene matches: 6. This CDR3 has 15 residues. CDR3 in DNA: TGTGCCAGCAGCGTACCCACAGGGGGCGCGGAGACCCAGTACTTC. Encoded protein: CASSVPTGGAETQYF.

The chain recombines TRBV7-2 with TRBJ2-5; TRBD2 is a possible D gene (5 bases). Trimming removed 5 bases at V and 7 bases at J, with 14 bases between. This CDR3 region has 13 residues. The germline V gene encodes CDR1 SGHTA and CDR2 FQGNSA. CDR3 nucleotide sequence: TGTGCCAGCAGCCCCCGTGGGAGCGGGACCCAGTACTTC. Encoded protein: CASSPRGSGTQYF.

V and J are TRBV15 and TRBJ1-1; 8 nucleotides agree with TRBD1. Germline loops: CDR1 LNHNV, CDR2 YYDKDF (reference sequence). CDR3 length: 16 amino acids. V dropped 0 bases and J dropped 5; count of bases not matched to a gene: 8. CDR3 loop: CATSRDLGQEGTEAFF. The CDR3 DNA is TGTGCCACCAGCAGAGATCTGGGACAGGAGGGAACTGAAGCTTTCTTT.

The chain couples TRBV5-1 to TRBJ1-2; 8 bases match TRBD1. Trimming took 0 bases from V and 4 from J; bases not matched to a gene: 8. This CDR3 spans 16 amino acids. Per germline, CDR1 SGHRS and CDR2 YFSETQ. The CDR3 DNA reads as TGCGCCAGCAGCTTGGCCAGGGGGCTCGCCGGCTATGGCTACACCTTC. This gives the protein CASSLARGLAGYGYTF. Drawing the rest from reference TRBV5-1 and TRBJ1-2, the complete variable domain is KAGVTQTPRYLIKTRGQQVTLSCSPISGHRSVSWYQQTPGQGLQFLFEYFSETQRNKGNFPGRFSGRQFSNSRSEMNVSTLELGDSALYLCASSLARGLAGYGYTFGSGTRLTVV.

The V gene is TRBV3-1 (or the pseudogene TRBV3-2), the J gene TRBJ2-6; D remains unclear. The V end lost 4 bases, the J end lost 0 bases, and 7 bases lay between the germline ends. This CDR3 has 15 amino acids. CDR1 LGHDT and CDR2 YNNKEL come from the germline V gene (reference sequence). DNA for the CDR3: TGTGCCAGCAGCCTTCAGAACTCTGGGGCCAACGTCCTGACTTTC. The encoded protein is CASSLQNSGANVLTF.

The chain couples TRBV10-3 to TRBJ1-1; TRBD1 agrees at 7 bases. After removal of 11 bases from V and 2 bases from J, the junction contained 11 bases not matched to a gene. The length of the CDR3 is 14 residues. Germline CDR1 ENHRY, CDR2 SYGVKD. The CDR3 nucleotides read TGTGCCGCCAAAGGGACAGTATTTAACACTGAAGCTTTCTTT. This encodes CAAKGTVFNTEAFF.

The chain joins TRBV6-6 to TRBJ1-1; D remains ambiguous. The CDR3 length is 13 residues. The V end was cut by 0 bases, the J end by 10 bases, with 12 bases between. Germline V CDR1 and CDR2: MNHNY, SVGAGI (reference sequence). CDR3 sequence reads: CASSYSKAGRAFF. CDR3 DNA: TGTGCCAGCAGTTACTCGAAGGCGGGGAGAGCTTTCTTT.

This clone occurred once. The V and J genes are TRBV11-2 and TRBJ2-7; 9 bases match TRBD2. The trim removed 5 bases at V and 7 bases at J, leaving 12 bases unmatched. Germline V gene lookup returns CDR1 SGHAT and CDR2 FQNNGV. The CDR3 totals 15 residues. The CDR3 sequence: CASSPLGGLAGEQYF. The CDR3 bases are TGTGCCAGCAGCCCACTTGGGGGACTAGCTGGAGAGCAGTACTTC.

The chain combines TRBV6-5 with TRBJ1-3; D might be TRBD1 (5 bases). Germline V CDR1 and CDR2: MNHEY, SVGAGI. V was clipped by 5 bases and J by 0 bases, with 11 bases between them. The CDR3 sequence is 15 residues long. The CDR3 DNA reads as TGTGCCAGCAGTAGACAGTCCGACTCTGGAAACACCATATATTTT. It is translated as CASSRQSDSGNTIYF.

The V call is TRBV10-2, the J call TRBJ2-5, with 10 bases fitting TRBD1. Germline V gene sequence: CDR1 WSHSY, CDR2 SAAADI. CDR3 length: 16 amino acids. The ends lost 6 bases at V and 4 bases at J; junction bases unmatched: 11. The CDR3 nucleotides read TGCGCCAGCAGATACTCTACGGGACAGGGGCGAGAGACCCAGTACTTC. Protein: CASRYSTGQGRETQYF.

This chain connects TRBV5-1 to TRBJ2-1, with a weak D call TRBD1 (5 bases). The germline gives CDR1 SGHRS, CDR2 YFSETQ. V was shortened by 8 bases and J by 9 bases, with 15 bases between the two germline ends. This CDR3 comprises 12 residues. The DNA for the CDR3 is TGCGCCAGTAAGACAGACCATAGTGAGCAGTTCTTC. Amino acids: CASKTDHSEQFF.

The V and J genes are TRBV29-1 and TRBJ1-2; D gene unclear. The ends were cut back, 4 bases at V and 4 bases at J, with 10 bases in the middle. Germline values: CDR1 SQVTM, CDR2 ANQGSEA. This CDR3 comprises 12 residues. CDR3 protein: CSVGESSYGYTF. CDR3 sequence (DNA): TGCAGCGTTGGAGAGAGTTCCTATGGCTACACCTTC.